These 11 T cell receptor beta chains were all obtained from the same sample, sequenced in a study of T cell changes during pregnancy in multiple sclerosis. Assay used: immunoSEQ multiplex PCR; TCRdb lists only in-frame clones, some missing. The sample records around 60,000 clones, roughly 92% being singletons. This specimen was peripheral blood, taken in the second trimester of pregnancy. The receptor source for this set is a female donor with multiple sclerosis, enrolled in a pregnancy study.

The rearrangement uses TRBV6-1 and TRBJ1-6; weak D call: TRBD1 (6 bases). CDR3 size: 15 residues. Germline lookup yields CDR1 MNHNS and CDR2 SASEGT. The V end lost 1 base, the J end lost 14 bases, and 18 bases lay between the germline ends. The CDR3 DNA reads TGTGCCAGCAGTGAAGTGGGACACGTGGGTACAGCCCTCCACTTT. Translating it yields CASSEVGHVGTALHF.

The chain employs TRBV6-4 and TRBJ2-7, with TRBD1 matching over 9 bases. The CDR3 extends over 12 amino acids. The ends lost 7 bases at V and 7 bases at J; junction bases unmatched: 5. Germline CDR1 MRHNA, CDR2 SNTAGT. The CDR3 protein is CASTKDRGEQYF. For the CDR3, the DNA is TGTGCCAGCACCAAGGACAGGGGAGAGCAGTACTTC.

The rearrangement joins TRBV13 to TRBJ2-7, with 7 bases matching TRBD1. CDR3 size: 16 residues. J was trimmed by 5 bases and V by 2 bases; bases with no gene match: 12. Germline CDR1 is PRHDT and CDR2 is FYEKMQ (reference sequence). DNA for the CDR3: TGTGCCAGCAGCTTACGGGGTCGGCAGGGGGTAGACGAGCAGTACTTC. As protein: CASSLRGRQGVDEQYF.

This sequence joins TRBV6-5 and TRBJ2-7; 8 bases fit TRBD2. The CDR3 has 15 residues. Unmatched junction bases numbered 7, after V lost 2 bases and J lost 4 bases. CDR1 and CDR2 (germline): MNHEY, SVGAGI. CDR3 amino acids: CASSYGTSGDYEQYF. The DNA for the CDR3 is TGTGCCAGCAGTTACGGGACTAGTGGAGATTACGAGCAGTACTTC.

The CDR3 loop is CASSVAGGVSYEQYF. CDR3 DNA sequence: TGTGCCAGCAGTGTTGCGGGAGGTGTCTCCTACGAGCAGTACTTC. The chain joins TRBV2 to TRBJ2-7, with 8 bases that match TRBD2. The CDR3 covers 15 residues. Losses at the gene ends were 4 bases for V and 0 bases for J; bases not matched to a gene: 5. Germline V gene data show CDR1 as SNHLY and CDR2 as FYNNEI.

Remarks on this clone: One junction end disagrees with the germline gene, perhaps due to a read error. This chain uses TRBV10-3 with TRBJ2-1, with 7 bases identical to TRBD2. CDR3 length: 16 amino acids. Germline V gene sequence: CDR1 ENHRY, CDR2 SYGVKD. CDR3 protein: CAISDPPSGSSNEQFF. The DNA for the CDR3 is TGTGCCATCAGTGACCCTCCTAGCGGCTCCTCCAATGAGCAGTTCTTC.

The V gene is TRBV11-2, the J gene TRBJ2-3; no clear D. The CDR3 has 15 amino acids. Trimming took off 5 bases at V and 4 bases at J, with 16 bases between the two ends. Germline values: CDR1 SGHAT, CDR2 FQNNGV. DNA for the CDR3: TGTGCCAGCAGCGTCTTGAGGCTTGAGGCAGATACGCAGTATTTT. Encoded protein: CASSVLRLEADTQYF. Combining the CDR3 with reference TRBV11-2 and TRBJ2-3 gives the whole variable domain EAGVAQSPRYKIIEKRQSVAFWCNPISGHATLYWYQQILGQGPKLLIQFQNNGVVDDSQLPKDRFSAERLKGVDSTLKIQPAKLEDSAVYLCASSVLRLEADTQYFGPGTRLTVL.

This clone was picked up a small number of times. The V and J genes are TRBV30 and TRBJ1-5; D gene unclear. V was cut by 2 bases and J by 9 bases, with 11 bases left in between. The germline V gene has CDR1 GTSNPN and CDR2 SVGIG (reference sequence). The CDR3 runs to 12 residues. The CDR3 here is CAWSSPTGPQHF. The CDR3 DNA reads TGTGCCTGGAGTTCCCCTACGGGGCCCCAGCATTTT.

This rearrangement joins TRBV5-6 to TRBJ2-1; TRBD2 matches 9 bases. This CDR3 spans 18 amino acids. With V trimmed by 0 bases and J by 0 bases, 7 bases remained unmatched. CDR1 and CDR2 from the germline V gene are SGHDT and YYEEEE. This CDR3 reads CASSLGLAGMSSYNEQFF. Written as DNA, the CDR3 is TGTGCCAGCAGCTTGGGGCTAGCGGGAATGAGCTCCTACAATGAGCAGTTCTTC.

V and J are TRBV30 and TRBJ1-5; D is perhaps TRBD1 (6 bases). The CDR3 is 13 amino acids. From germline, CDR1 is GTSNPN and CDR2 SVGIG (reference sequence). V was cut by 3 bases and J by 1 base, with 7 bases left in between. CDR3 residues: CAWRGQSNQPQHF. CDR3 in DNA: TGTGCCTGGAGAGGACAGAGCAATCAGCCCCAGCATTTT.

V is TRBV5-4 and J is TRBJ2-1, with TRBD2 matching over 7 bases. The CDR3 is made up of 15 amino acids. V gave up 3 bases and J gave up 7 bases; unmatched junction bases: 10. CDR1 SGHNT and CDR2 YYREEE come from the germline V gene (reference sequence). The CDR3 region has the DNA TGTGCCAGCAGCTCCCAAGCGGGACTTGGAAATGAGCAGTTCTTC. Translation: CASSSQAGLGNEQFF.